The T cell receptor (beta chain) described here comes from a study of monozygotic twins with inflammatory bowel disease. General observations from the study: Possibly reflecting limited power, no difference in repertoire similarity was found between concordant and discordant twins.

Germline V gene data show CDR1 as KGHDR and CDR2 as SFDVKD. The CDR3 contains 15 residues. Details on this clonotype: The antigen is undetermined.

Eight separate reactions for every sample produced the cDNA. Amplification used two nested PCRs: around 17 cycles, then 8 to 10 cycles, on TCRalpha/TCRbeta cDNA. TCRdb reanalyzed the 5' RACE reads and collapses them to one entry per CDR3 protein, without DNA. The sample includes roughly 160,000 distinct CDR3 sequences. The V gene is TRBV24-1, the J gene TRBJ2-5; the TCRdb D gene call, TRBD1, has no DNA to confirm it. The TCR sequence derives from a human donor with ulcerative colitis or Crohn's disease, or a healthy co-twin of an affected twin (not recorded which). The sequenced sample was blood. The CDR3 reads CATSDGTVNQETQYF.